This T cell receptor (beta chain) comes out of a study of control samples from healthy donors and cancer patients. TCRdb's table, derived via immunoSEQ multiplex PCR, lists solely in-frame clones and lacks some. The sample consists of about 120,000 clones, about 87% of them appearing once. In germline, CDR1 is SNHLY, CDR2 FYNNEI. The CDR3 is 15 residues long. V lost 8 bases to trimming and J lost 0 bases, with 13 bases between them. The chain uses TRBV2 and TRBJ2-2, with D possibly being TRBD1 (6 bases). This clonotype was sampled from a man aged 40-49 years in good health. Sequencing input: blood. DNA for the CDR3: TGTGCCAGCCGGCGGACAGACTCGAACACCGGGGAGCTGTTTTTT. Its translation is CASRRTDSNTGELFF.